This TCR beta chain was obtained from a study of T cells in Graves' hyperthyroidism and ophthalmopathy (dated by TCRdb to the late 2010s). Background for the entire study: Peripheral blood was sampled at the time of initial diagnosis, prior to any treatment. To identify distinguishing TCR V-J signatures, a discovery cohort of 90 to 100 patients was used, comprising some 45 with Graves' ophthalmopathy and around 57 with stable Graves' hyperthyroidism. Prospective prediction of ophthalmopathy was tested in an independent validation cohort consisting of fewer than 20 hyperthyroidism patients and more than 15 patients who later progressed to ophthalmopathy. For training and testing, the approximately 97 patients in the discovery cohort were randomly divided in a 7:3 ratio. The study also compared thyroid tissue and blood T-cell repertoires from 6 or 7 Graves' hyperthyroidism patients. After blood sampling, hyperthyroidism patients were treated with methimazole at a starting dose of 30 mg daily, and ophthalmopathy patients were treated with high-dose intravenous methylprednisolone. The paper describes TCR Vbeta CDR3 sequencing of around 130 peripheral blood samples, made up of some 40 ophthalmopathy patients, more than 70 hyperthyroidism patients and some 17 progressor patients.

General study outcomes and caveats: A 13 V-J signature model separated ophthalmopathy from stable hyperthyroidism, with nearly 90% sensitivity and 81% to 83% specificity in cross-validation and 80%/75% in testing. Sample size was not statistically predetermined, and investigators were not blinded to group allocation. Blood samples also contained most of the expanded thyroid clonotypes (frequency above 0.001), which suggests that blood repertoires may reflect thyroid immune responses. In validation, the model predicted progression to ophthalmopathy with approximately 71% sensitivity and around 72% specificity, a median of about 6.7 months before onset.

Moderately to severely active disease, a Clinical Activity Score of at least 3, a NOSPECS grade of at least 4, and a duration under 3 months were present in ophthalmopathy patients. Any patient with an uncontrolled infection, another autoimmune disease, pregnancy or lactation was excluded. Diagnoses were based on clinical symptoms, serum thyroxine and TRAb, thyroid ultrasound and orbital computed tomography. PBMCs were isolated from 7.5 to 10 ml of fresh peripheral blood by Ficoll-Paque density gradient centrifugation. Total RNA was extracted with Trizol reagent, and quality was checked on an Agilent 2100 Bioanalyzer. Amplification of TCR beta CDR3 regions was carried out from RNA transcripts. For the first round of RT-PCR on the TCR CDR3, the HTBI primer set was used together with the Qiagen OneStep RT-PCR kit. Libraries were constructed in a second round of multiplex PCR, after which size selection and purification were carried out. Libraries were sequenced paired-end with 100 bp reads on an Illumina HiSeq2000. Processing in the source paper ran as follows. SOAPnuke was used to process the raw data, removing reads that contained adapters or uncalled bases, had a mean Phred below 15, or lacked an exact match to the constant primer or identifier. COPE v1.2.5 was used to merge high-quality paired reads, and clonotypes were defined as unique nucleotide sequences. MiTCR v1.1 was used to align clonotypes to the IMGT TRBV, TRBD and TRBJ reference segments. The analysis was restricted to V-J combinations with a frequency above 0.0001, which together covered 99% to 99.2% of the repertoires. A TCS score was defined as the ratio between F50 (clonal expansion) and ExV (chaos), using BLOSUM62-based TCRdist between CDR3 peptides within each V-J. Welch's t-statistics and random forest reduced around 550 V-J features to 13, which were used in a naive Bayes classifier (R e1071). TCRdb cleaned the public reads at Q25 with fastp, built clones with MiXCR and kept in-frame beta chains. Each entry merges the rows of one CDR3 protein and shows their most common DNA and genes. None of the V and J calls come from the authors' own analysis; TCRdb made them. The sample has hundreds of thousands of distinct CDR3 sequences on record, approximately 14% of them singletons. The top ten clonotypes cover roughly an eighth of the sample.

The CDR3 runs 14 residues from the cysteine to the phenylalanine. Only CDR3 DNA remains: 42 bases, in frame from the first base. V lost 3 bases and J lost 5 bases; the stretch between them is 13 bases long. CDR1 SGHAT and CDR2 FQNNGV are derived from the germline V gene. This clonotype showed up many times. The specificity of this receptor is unknown. One base away there is no much larger clone; base qualities are not given. The chain is assembled from TRBV11-2 and TRBJ2-5; the D gene may be TRBD1 or TRBD2, since each aligns over 5 bases. Sequencing was done on a sample of blood. The clonotype was recovered from a woman between 50 and 59 years old with Graves' ophthalmopathy. The nucleotides read TGTGCCAGCAGCTTTTGGGGGTCTGGGGAGACCCAGTACTTC. It translates as CASSFWGSGETQYF.